This T cell receptor (beta chain) was profiled in a study of T cells in Graves' hyperthyroidism and ophthalmopathy. At least ten counts were recorded for this clonotype. Deletions cut 7 bases from V and 3 bases from J, with 15 bases between. The CDR3 is made up of 14 amino acids. Germline loops: CDR1 LNHDA, CDR2 SQIVND (reference sequence). The CDR3 regions of TCR beta were amplified from RNA transcripts. A set of HTBI primers served as the primers for a first-round RT-PCR of the TCR CDR3. Using its own MiXCR run on the multiplex PCR reads, TCRdb lists one record per CDR3 protein. The sample includes 250,000 to 400,000 distinct CDR3 sequences, roughly an eighth seen only once; the top ten take about a third.

This sequence joins TRBV19 and TRBJ2-5, with D perhaps assigned TRBD1 or TRBD2 (5 bases each). The sequenced material came from blood. This sequence was found in a middle-aged woman with Graves' ophthalmopathy. This CDR3 reads CASKAGTVEETQYF. CDR3 coding DNA: TGTGCCAGTAAAGCAGGGACGGTGGAAGAGACCCAGTACTTC.